The 2 T cell receptor beta chains below all came from one sample that was sequenced in a study of shared clonotypes between healthy human individuals. Using immunoSEQ multiplex PCR, the repertoire was profiled, and TCRdb retains in-frame clones only, with some absent. The table lists some 1 million clones, about 76% of them singletons. Sequencing was carried out using memory CD4+ T cells sorted from blood. Subset specified: CD45RA-negative fraction. The source of these receptors is a man in his late teens or twenties in good health.

In this sample, this clone turned up a few times. CDR3 loop: CAWSVGVMNTEAFF. DNA for the CDR3: TGTGCCTGGAGTGTAGGAGTTATGAACACTGAAGCTTTCTTT. The chain uses TRBV30 and TRBJ1-1, with unresolved D. Trimming took off 0 bases at V and 0 bases at J, with 8 bases between the two ends. Germline V gene sequence: CDR1 GTSNPN, CDR2 SVGIG (reference sequence). This CDR3 is 14 amino acids long.

This rearrangement joins TRBV12-5 to TRBJ1-1; possibly TRBD1 for D (5 bases). The CDR3 extends over 15 amino acids. Germline V lookup: CDR1 LGHNT, CDR2 FRNRAP. The V end lost 0 bases, the J end lost 3 bases, and 11 bases lay between the germline ends. The CDR3 sequence is CASGLVRGQHTEAFF. The CDR3 DNA follows: TGTGCTAGTGGTTTGGTACGGGGCCAGCACACTGAAGCTTTCTTT.